These T cell receptor beta chains were read from a single sample in a study of graft-versus-host responses after intestinal transplantation. The protocol was immunoSEQ multiplex PCR, while the TCRdb copy is restricted to in-frame clones and leaves out a portion. The table includes around 120,000 clones, 90% detected once. These receptors are not linked to any known antigen. The material sequenced was unstimulated CD4+ T cells sorted from spleen or lymph node cells, taken before intestinal transplant. All receptors derive from a human donor who received an intestinal transplant. The CDR3 runs from the conserved cysteine through the conserved F or W. The order of the fields is D gene, J gene, clone size, V gene, CDR3 protein, CDR3 DNA. D genes are given only for firm matches. Clone sizes are given selectively: once, few, many, or a class where the clone is expanded.

. TRBJ2-3 . TRBV2 CARAGLLGGTQYF TGTGCCAGGGCGGGGCTTCTCGGGGGTACGCAGTATTTT
. TRBJ2-2 . TRBV5-3 CARGHPNTGELFF TGTGCCAGGGGACATCCGAACACCGGGGAGCTGTTTTTT
TRBD2 TRBJ2-1 once TRBV10-3 CAANREGYNEQFF TGTGCCGCCAACCGGGAGGGGTACAATGAGCAGTTCTTC
. TRBJ1-4 . TRBV14 CASSRALNEKLFF TGTGCCAGCAGCCGGGCCCTTAATGAAAAACTGTTTTTT
. TRBJ2-5 . TRBV15 CATSSSYSQETQYF TGTGCCACCAGCAGTAGCTATTCTCAAGAGACCCAGTACTTC
TRBD1 TRBJ1-5 . TRBV19 CASSIWGQFSNQPQHF TGTGCCAGTAGTATCTGGGGACAGTTTTCTAATCAGCCCCAGCATTTT
. TRBJ2-1 . TRBV5-4 CASSSHLSSYNEQFF TGTGCCAGCAGCTCCCACTTGAGCTCCTACAATGAGCAGTTCTTC
. TRBJ2-3 . TRBV18 CASSLSDTQYF TGTGCCAGCTCACTTTCTGATACGCAGTATTTT
TRBD1 TRBJ2-1 . TRBV19 CASSIQTGGSYNEQFF TGTGCCAGTAGTATCCAGACAGGGGGGTCCTACAATGAGCAGTTCTTC
TRBD2 TRBJ2-7 . TRBV7-2 CASSSFGGKGYEQYF TGTGCCAGCAGCTCCTTCGGGGGGAAGGGCTACGAGCAGTACTTC
. TRBJ1-1 . TRBV10-1 CASSLGGATTEAFF TGCGCCAGCAGCCTAGGAGGGGCAACCACTGAAGCTTTCTTT
. TRBJ2-3 . TRBV5-1 CASSPRPGDGTDTQYF TGCGCCAGCAGCCCCCGCCCGGGGGACGGCACAGATACGCAGTATTTT
. TRBJ2-3 . TRBV27 CASSPGLFKTDTQYF TGTGCCAGCAGTCCGGGACTGTTTAAAACAGATACGCAGTATTTT
. TRBJ2-6 . TRBV18 CASSPVGSGANVLTF TGTGCCAGCTCACCAGTGGGCTCCGGGGCCAACGTCCTGACTTTC
. TRBJ2-5 . TRBV27 CASSSNRARGVMDVFMETQYF TGTGCCAGCAGTTCGAACAGGGCCCGGGGAGTTATGGACGTTTTTATGGAGACCCAGTACTTC
TRBD1 TRBJ2-7 . TRBV18 CASSRDRDYEQYF TGTGCCAGCTCCCGGGACAGGGACTACGAGCAGTACTTC
TRBD1 TRBJ1-6 . TRBV9 CASSGHAGQYDSPLHF TGTGCCAGCAGCGGCCACGCGGGACAGTATGATTCACCCCTCCACTTT
. TRBJ2-3 . TRBV5-1 CASSFNVGTDTQYF TGCGCCAGCAGCTTTAACGTAGGCACAGATACGCAGTATTTT
. TRBJ1-3 once TRBV28 CASSPPLASSGNTIYF TGTGCCAGCAGTCCCCCACTTGCGAGCTCTGGAAACACCATATATTTT
TRBD1 TRBJ2-7 . TRBV6-5 CASSYGVGTGVYEQYF TGTGCCAGCAGTTACGGAGTTGGGACAGGGGTCTACGAGCAGTACTTC
. TRBJ1-2 . TRBV11-2 CASSLEGAYGYTF TGTGCCAGCAGCTTAGAGGGGGCATATGGCTACACCTTC
TRBD1 TRBJ2-5 . TRBV5-1 CASSEGQGALQETQYF TGCGCCAGCAGCGAAGGACAGGGGGCCCTACAAGAGACCCAGTACTTC
. TRBJ2-7 . TRBV28 CASSSRQSRRYEQYF TGTGCCAGCAGCTCAAGACAGTCAAGGCGCTACGAGCAGTACTTC
. TRBJ1-1 . TRBV7-2 CASSLDDRGLF TGTGCCAGCAGCTTAGATGACCGAGGTCTCTTT
. TRBJ2-1 . TRBV19 CASSWWASSNEQFF TGTGCCAGTAGTTGGTGGGCTAGCAGCAATGAGCAGTTCTTC
. TRBJ1-2 . TRBV28 CASSSGVFNYGYTF TGTGCCAGCAGTTCAGGGGTTTTTAACTATGGCTACACCTTC
TRBD2 TRBJ2-7 . TRBV7-2 CASSYIAGGSYEQYF TGTGCCAGCAGTTATATAGCGGGAGGGTCCTACGAGCAGTACTTC
TRBD2 TRBJ2-1 once TRBV2 CASSLGGTYNEQFF TGTGCCAGCAGTCTGGGGGGGACGTACAATGAGCAGTTCTTC
. TRBJ2-7 . TRBV7-2 CASSLWGGEGGEQYF TGTGCCAGCAGCTTATGGGGAGGAGAGGGCGGCGAGCAGTACTTC
. TRBJ2-3 . TRBV19 CASSTSRFPSTDTQYF TGTGCCAGTAGTACCTCGCGGTTCCCTAGCACAGATACGCAGTATTTT
. TRBJ1-1 few TRBV5-6 CASSWGPNTEAFF TGTGCCAGCAGTTGGGGCCCGAACACTGAAGCTTTCTTT
TRBD1 TRBJ2-1 . TRBV5-1 CASSFRQGALDEQFF TGCGCCAGCAGCTTTAGACAGGGGGCTTTGGATGAGCAGTTCTTC
TRBD2 TRBJ2-1 once TRBV5-1 CASSLSIAGGRSYNEQFF TGCGCCAGCAGCCTATCTATAGCGGGAGGCCGCTCCTACAATGAGCAGTTCTTC
. TRBJ1-1 . TRBV6-1 CASSEATANTEAFF TGTGCCAGCAGTGAAGCAACAGCGAACACTGAAGCTTTCTTT
. TRBJ1-5 . TRBV19 CASSHIQGFQPQHF TGTGCCAGTAGCCACATACAGGGATTTCAGCCCCAGCATTTT
TRBD1 TRBJ2-3 . TRBV15 CATSTGQGRGTDTQYF TGTGCCACCAGCACCGGACAGGGTCGCGGCACAGATACGCAGTATTTT
. TRBJ2-1 . TRBV29-1 CSALGGAFYNEQFF TGCAGCGCCCTGGGGGGTGCCTTCTACAATGAGCAGTTCTTC
TRBD1 TRBJ1-3 . TRBV2 CASSPDRAGNTIYF TGTGCCAGCAGCCCGGACAGGGCTGGAAACACCATATATTTT
. TRBJ1-2 . TRBV2 CASIGGFTANYGYTF TGTGCCAGCATCGGGGGGTTTACAGCTAACTATGGCTACACCTTC
TRBD1 TRBJ1-2 . TRBV28 CASSPQGAQRYGYTF TGTGCCAGCAGCCCACAGGGGGCGCAGCGCTATGGCTACACCTTC
. TRBJ2-3 . TRBV2 CASTSRGDTQYF TGTGCCAGCACCTCCAGGGGAGATACGCAGTATTTT
. TRBJ2-6 . TRBV4-2 CASSQEQAGANVLTF TGTGCCAGCAGCCAAGAACAGGCTGGGGCCAACGTCCTGACTTTC
. TRBJ1-4 . TRBV5-1 CASSLAPTVNEKLFF TGCGCCAGCAGCTTGGCCCCTACAGTCAATGAAAAACTGTTTTTT
. TRBJ2-7 . TRBV4-3 CASSQEHRYYEQYF TGCGCCAGCAGCCAAGAGCACCGGTACTACGAGCAGTACTTC
TRBD1 TRBJ2-2 . TRBV18 CASSPIGQGYTGELFF TGTGCCAGCTCACCAATTGGACAGGGGTACACCGGGGAGCTGTTTTTT
TRBD1 TRBJ1-1 once TRBV18 CASSPLTGTENFEAFF TGTGCCAGCTCACCGCTTACCGGGACAGAGAACTTTGAAGCTTTCTTT
. TRBJ2-3 . TRBV11-2 CASSDEGGVGDTQYF TGTGCCAGCAGCGACGAGGGGGGGGTTGGAGATACGCAGTATTTT
. TRBJ2-7 . TRBV11-3 CASSHTYEQYF TGTGCCAGCAGCCACACCTACGAGCAGTACTTC
. TRBJ2-1 . TRBV5-1 CASSLGLVWYEQFF TGCGCCAGCAGCTTGGGACTAGTCTGGTATGAGCAGTTCTTC
TRBD1 TRBJ1-6 . TRBV19 CASSSDRASYNSPLHF TGTGCCAGTAGTTCGGACAGGGCCTCCTATAATTCACCCCTCCACTTT
. TRBJ2-1 few TRBV5-1 CASSPVTGSYNEQFF TGCGCCAGCAGCCCGGTAACCGGGAGTTACAATGAGCAGTTCTTC
TRBD1 TRBJ2-7 . TRBV2 CASSDRDRVSYEQYF TGTGCCAGCAGTGACCGGGACAGGGTCTCCTACGAGCAGTACTTC
TRBD1 TRBJ2-5 . TRBV7-9 CASSPGQVWETQYF TGTGCCAGCAGCCCGGGACAGGTCTGGGAGACCCAGTACTTC
TRBD1 TRBJ2-2 . TRBV28 CASSMGTGGGYTGELFF TGTGCCAGCAGTATGGGGACAGGGGGCGGTTACACCGGGGAGCTGTTTTTT